The clone carrying this T cell receptor beta chain was picked up many times. Its antigen remains unknown. This sample is part of a study of T cells in Graves' hyperthyroidism and ophthalmopathy. Findings and caveats of the study: It was a median 6.5 months before onset that the model predicted ophthalmopathy.

Amplified TCR beta CDR3 regions derived from RNA transcripts. First-round RT-PCR of the TCR CDR3 relied on the HTBI primer set. In TCRdb, the multiplex PCR reads were re-called with MiXCR into one record per CDR3 protein. Of 490,000 or so distinct CDR3 sequences listed, about 16% are singletons. Trimming left V 1 base short and J 0 bases short, with 16 bases between. Germline lookup yields CDR1 SGHTA and CDR2 FQGNSA. There are 17 residues in the CDR3. Sequenced input: blood. V gene TRBV7-2 combines with J gene TRBJ2-7; D may correspond to TRBD1 or TRBD2 (5 bases each). This receptor was obtained from a woman aged 25-40 years with Graves' ophthalmopathy. CDR3 protein: CASSLGLPGRPSYEQYF. Here the CDR3 DNA reads TGTGCCAGCAGCTTAGGGTTGCCGGGACGCCCCTCCTACGAGCAGTACTTC.